This T cell receptor beta chain was captured by sequencing in a study of brain T cells in children with intractable seizures. Sequencing was performed with immunoSEQ multiplex PCR; in TCRdb, only in-frame clones are kept and a portion is missing. The table lists about 340,000 clones, over 85% of them singletons, with 5.5% to 6% in the top ten. Indicated time point: blood from clinic visit 5 months post-surgery; TSC patient then seizure free. This material consisted of peripheral blood, taken approximately 5 months after surgery. The clonotype comes from a boy in the first two years of life with tuberous sclerosis and intractable seizures.

DNA for the CDR3: TGTGCCAGCAGTTACGCTATGGGGCTGGAGACCCAGTACTTC. This gives the protein CASSYAMGLETQYF. The rearrangement links TRBV6-2 or TRBV6-3 to TRBJ2-5; D is perhaps TRBD1 (5 bases). V was shortened by 2 bases and J by 5 bases, with 12 bases between the two germline ends. CDR3 length equals 14 residues. The V gene's germline CDR1 is MNHEY and CDR2 SVGEGT.